These T cell receptor beta chains were read from a single sample in a study of cytotoxic CD8 clonotypes in ibrutinib-treated CLL. Data came from immunoSEQ multiplex PCR; TCRdb stores just in-frame clones and leaves some out. The sample includes more than 50,000 clones, roughly 50% of them seen just once. Sequenced here: PBMCs, sampled after 12 months of ibrutinib treatment. The receptors here all came from a human donor with chronic lymphocytic leukemia. CDR3s include the opening cysteine and the closing phenylalanine or tryptophan. The D gene is left open where the match is weak. Clone size appears in some rows only: once, few, many, or a class for an expanded clone.

>TRBD2|TRBJ2-5|TRBV28|few
TGTGCCAGCAGCACTAGCGGGAGTGGAGAGACCCAGTACTTC
CASSTSGSGETQYF
>NA|TRBJ1-5|TRBV2|few
TGTGCCAGCAGTGCACCGGGACATATCAATCAGCCCCAGCATTTT
CASSAPGHINQPQHF
>NA|TRBJ1-1|TRBV5-1|many
TGCGCCAGCAGCTTAGGGCACCCTGGCCGGAACACTGAAGCTTTCTTT
CASSLGHPGRNTEAFF
>NA|TRBJ2-1|TRBV6-5|few
TGTGCCAGCAGTGAAGTAGGGGGGGACAATGAGCAGTTCTTC
CASSEVGGDNEQFF
>TRBD1|TRBJ2-2|TRBV5-1|medium-sized
TGCGCCAGCCGGGGACAGTTGAACACCGGGGAGCTGTTTTTT
CASRGQLNTGELFF
>NA|TRBJ2-7|TRBV5-4|NA
TGTGCCAGCAGCTTGGGTCACGAGCAGTACTTC
CASSLGHEQYF
>NA|TRBJ2-3|TRBV27|NA
TGTGCCAGCAGTCTCATCCCGGGGGGCCTTGGAGATACGCAGTATTTT
CASSLIPGGLGDTQYF
>NA|TRBJ1-5|TRBV6-1|few
TGTGCCAGCAGTGAAAGGCAGTCCGCCCAGCCCCAGCATTTT
CASSERQSAQPQHF
>NA|TRBJ1-2|TRBV5-8|many
TGTGCCAGCAGCTTCGGGCAGGGGCCTTACTATGGCTACACCTTC
CASSFGQGPYYGYTF
>NA|TRBJ2-4|TRBV18|few
TGTGCCAGCTCACCAATCAACAGGAAAAACATTCAGTACTTC
CASSPINRKNIQYF
>NA|TRBJ2-3|TRBV7-6|NA
TGTGCCAGCAGCTTCCGGGATGCCACAGATACGCAGTATTTT
CASSFRDATDTQYF
>TRBD1|TRBJ2-3|TRBV7-9|NA
TGTGCCAGCAGCATACCGGGACAGGGCTGGTTAGCGGTCACAGATACGCAGTATTTT
CASSIPGQGWLAVTDTQYF
>NA|TRBJ1-5|TRBV6-5|few
TGTGCCAGCACAAAGACGGATAGCAATCAGCCCCAGCATTTT
CASTKTDSNQPQHF
>TRBD2|TRBJ2-1|TRBV19|NA
TGTGCCAGTAGTACCTTAGCGGGATACGACGTCTACAATGAGCAGTTCTTC
CASSTLAGYDVYNEQFF
>NA|TRBJ2-7|TRBV28|NA
TGTGCCAGCAGTTTTGAGGGTTTGGGGGAGCAGTACTTC
CASSFEGLGEQYF
>NA|TRBJ2-3|TRBV5-4|few
TGTGCCAGCAGCTTGGCGGGGAACACAGATACGCAGTATTTT
CASSLAGNTDTQYF
>NA|TRBJ1-2|TRBV6-4|few
TGTGCCAGCAGCGCAACATTTGACGGGAGCTATGGCTACACCTTC
CASSATFDGSYGYTF
>NA|TRBJ1-4|TRBV30|NA
TGTGCCTGGAGACGGGGAGGCCCAAATGAAAAACTGTTTTTT
CAWRRGGPNEKLFF
>NA|TRBJ1-5|TRBV21-1|NA
TGTGCCAGCATCCCTACTAGTGCTGTCAATCAGCCCCAGCATTTT
CASIPTSAVNQPQHF
>TRBD1|TRBJ1-5|TRBV6-5|few
TGTGCCAGCAGGTCGACAGGGGCGGGAAATCAGCCCCAGCATTTT
CASRSTGAGNQPQHF
>NA|TRBJ1-1|TRBV7-9|few
TGTGCCAGCAGCCGAACGGATGGGGTGAACACTGAAGCTTTCTTT
CASSRTDGVNTEAFF
>TRBD1|TRBJ1-1|TRBV6-1|few
TGTGCCAGCAGTGGAGACCGGGACAGTGCTGAAGCTTTCTTT
CASSGDRDSAEAFF
>TRBD2|TRBJ2-1|TRBV11-3|once
TGTGCCAGCAGCCCCCTCCGAGCGGGGGGTCTGCCCGGGGAGCAGTTCTTC
CASSPLRAGGLPGEQFF
>NA|TRBJ2-3|TRBV5-1|NA
TGCGCCAGCAGGCAGGTGGGAGATACGCAGTATTTT
CASRQVGDTQYF
>NA|TRBJ2-5|TRBV2|NA
TGTGCCAGCAGTGCCCCTGGAGGAGAGACCCAGTACTTC
CASSAPGGETQYF
>NA|TRBJ1-5|TRBV30|many
TGTGCCTGGAGTAAGGGGTCGGGTTATAGCAATCAGCCCCAGCATTTT
CAWSKGSGYSNQPQHF
>NA|TRBJ2-3|TRBV6-6|NA
TGTGCCAGCAGTACAACCCAAGCCTCAGATACGCAGTATTTT
CASSTTQASDTQYF
>NA|TRBJ2-7|TRBV7-1|NA
TGTGCCAGCAGCTTAGGTTCGACAGGCTACGAGCAGTACTTC
CASSLGSTGYEQYF
>TRBD1|TRBJ1-1|TRBV29-1|NA
TGCAGCGTTGGAGTCCCGGGACAGGGGGCTGCTTTCTTT
CSVGVPGQGAAFF
>NA|TRBJ1-5|TRBV7-9|few
TGTGCCAGCAGCCCCGGGGGGGGCGGCAATCAGCCCCAGCATTTT
CASSPGGGGNQPQHF
>NA|TRBJ2-3|TRBV6-4|NA
TGTGCCAGCAGCCCAGGGTTAAGAAGCACAGATACGCAGTATTTT
CASSPGLRSTDTQYF
>NA|TRBJ2-5|TRBV2|NA
TGTGCCAGCGGAAGGACGGAAGAGACCCAGTACTTC
CASGRTEETQYF
>NA|TRBJ2-2|TRBV6-6|once
TGTGCCAGCAGTTACTCTCTAAACACCGGGGAGCTGTTTTTT
CASSYSLNTGELFF